The entry below describes one TCR beta chain. Its antigen is currently unknown. This sample is part of a study of cytomegalovirus exposure and HLA in healthy donors. Study-level results: According to a later analysis, most TCR beta chains associated with CMV appeared HLA-restricted. Later, TCR association rates were found to vary by HLA locus, highest for DRB1 and lowest for HLA-C. Later analysis identified a missense DCLRE1C variant that was linked to TCR beta V- and J-gene trimming.

The donors gave bone marrow, and they were healthy. From germline, CDR1 is SGHAT and CDR2 FQNNGV. V shed 4 bases, J shed 2 bases, and the junction held 9 bases outside the gene matches. The CDR3 contains 17 residues. The PCR contained 60 Vbeta and 13 Jbeta primers. Generated by immunoSEQ multiplex PCR, the TCRdb table keeps only in-frame clones and is missing some. The table has around 130,000 clones, 70% to 85% seen once; the top ten hold around 2.5%. The sequence was obtained from a boy between 2 and 10 years old in good health and CMV-seronegative. The chain joins TRBV11-2 to TRBJ2-7, with 12 bases fitting TRBD2. The specimen sequenced was PBMCs. In DNA, the CDR3 is TGTGCCAGCAGCTCCCTACTAGCGGGAGGAGGAACCTACGAGCAGTACGTC. Protein product: CASSSLLAGGGTYEQYV.